This paragraph covers one T cell receptor beta chain sequence. Its antigen is currently unknown. These data belong to a study of cytomegalovirus exposure and HLA in healthy donors. Study-wide background: An early release of data contained around 80 million unique TCRs, which came from HLA-typed donors.

It was with 60 Vbeta and 13 Jbeta primers that the PCR ran. The data were produced by immunoSEQ multiplex PCR, yet TCRdb's version contains in-frame clones alone and is incomplete. The top ten hold about 6.8% of the sample, which has 68,000 or so clones, 80% to 90% seen once. Germline V lookup: CDR1 SGHAT, CDR2 FQNNGV. The CDR3 loop spans 16 amino acids. Trimming removed 5 bases from V and 9 bases from J, with 25 bases in between. Study-wide results and caveats: With further analysis later on, most CMV-associated TCR beta chains appeared HLA-restricted. TCR beta V- and J-gene trimming was later associated with a missense DCLRE1C variant.

The clonotype comes from a human donor in good health. The sequencing sample was made of PBMCs. The chain joins TRBV11-2 to TRBJ2-5, with a weak D call TRBD2 (6 bases). DNA for the CDR3: TGTGCCAGCAGCCAATCGCGGGGTTCCGGCGGGTGGGCCCAGTACTTC. Encoded protein: CASSQSRGSGGWAQYF.